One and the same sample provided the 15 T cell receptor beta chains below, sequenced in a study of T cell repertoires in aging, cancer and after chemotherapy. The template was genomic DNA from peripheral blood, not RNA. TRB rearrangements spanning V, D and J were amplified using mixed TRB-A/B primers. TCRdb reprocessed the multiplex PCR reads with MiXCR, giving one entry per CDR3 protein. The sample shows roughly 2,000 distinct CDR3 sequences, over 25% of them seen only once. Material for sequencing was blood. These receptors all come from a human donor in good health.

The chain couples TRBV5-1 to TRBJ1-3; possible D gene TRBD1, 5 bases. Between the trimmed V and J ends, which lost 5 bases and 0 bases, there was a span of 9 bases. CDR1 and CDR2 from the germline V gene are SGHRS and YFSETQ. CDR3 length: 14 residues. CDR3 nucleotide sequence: TGCGCCAGCAGGACAGAAGCCTCTGGAAACACCATATATTTT. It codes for CASRTEASGNTIYF.

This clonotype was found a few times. The CDR3 DNA is TGTGCCACCAGCAGAGGCACTATGGGCGCCGAGCAGTACTTC. Its protein is CATSRGTMGAEQYF. The chain employs TRBV15 and TRBJ2-7; D unclear. V was pared by 1 base and J by 6 bases, with 13 bases between. CDR3 length: 14 residues. Germline CDR1 is LNHNV and CDR2 is YYDKDF (reference sequence).

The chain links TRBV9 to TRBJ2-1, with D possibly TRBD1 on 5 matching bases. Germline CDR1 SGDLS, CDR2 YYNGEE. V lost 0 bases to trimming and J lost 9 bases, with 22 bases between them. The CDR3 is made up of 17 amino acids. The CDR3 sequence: CASSVDGFEGVRCEQFF. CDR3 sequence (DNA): TGTGCCAGCAGCGTAGATGGTTTCGAAGGGGTTAGGTGTGAGCAGTTCTTC.

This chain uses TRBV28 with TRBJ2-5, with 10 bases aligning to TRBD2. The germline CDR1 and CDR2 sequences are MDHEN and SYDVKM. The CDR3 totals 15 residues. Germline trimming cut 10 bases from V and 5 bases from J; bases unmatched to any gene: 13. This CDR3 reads CATQKAGGAWETQYF. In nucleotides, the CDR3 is TGTGCCACCCAAAAAGCGGGGGGGGCTTGGGAGACCCAGTACTTC.

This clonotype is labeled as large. The chain's CDR3 is CASRDRDRGDTGELFF. The CDR3 DNA is TGTGCCAGTAGAGACCGGGACAGGGGTGATACCGGGGAGCTGTTTTTT. The chain couples TRBV19 to TRBJ2-2, with TRBD1 identical over 10 bases. Unmatched junction bases numbered 9, after V lost 6 bases and J lost 5 bases. Germline loops: CDR1 LNHDA, CDR2 SQIVND (reference sequence). This CDR3 is built from 16 residues.

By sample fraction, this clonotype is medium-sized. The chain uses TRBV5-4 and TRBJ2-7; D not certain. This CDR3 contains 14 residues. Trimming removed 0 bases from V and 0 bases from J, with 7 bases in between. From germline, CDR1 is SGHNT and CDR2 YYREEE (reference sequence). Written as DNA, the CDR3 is TGTGCCAGCAGCTTGGGGCAGAACTCCTACGAGCAGTACTTC. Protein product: CASSLGQNSYEQYF. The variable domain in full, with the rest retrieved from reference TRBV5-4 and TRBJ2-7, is ETGVTQSPTHLIKTRGQQVTLRCSSQSGHNTVSWYQQALGQGPQFIFQYYREEENGRGNFPPRFSGLQFPNYSSELNVNALELDDSALYLCASSLGQNSYEQYFGPGTRLTVT.

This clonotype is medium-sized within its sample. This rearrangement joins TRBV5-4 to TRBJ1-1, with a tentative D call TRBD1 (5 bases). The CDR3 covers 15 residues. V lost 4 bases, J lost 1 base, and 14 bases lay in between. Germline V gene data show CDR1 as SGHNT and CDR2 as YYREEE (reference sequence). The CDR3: CASSLPAGRNTEAFF. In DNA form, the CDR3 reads TGTGCCAGCAGCCTACCGGCAGGGAGGAACACTGAAGCTTTCTTT. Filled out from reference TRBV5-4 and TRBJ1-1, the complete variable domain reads ETGVTQSPTHLIKTRGQQVTLRCSSQSGHNTVSWYQQALGQGPQFIFQYYREEENGRGNFPPRFSGLQFPNYSSELNVNALELDDSALYLCASSLPAGRNTEAFFGQGTRLTVV.

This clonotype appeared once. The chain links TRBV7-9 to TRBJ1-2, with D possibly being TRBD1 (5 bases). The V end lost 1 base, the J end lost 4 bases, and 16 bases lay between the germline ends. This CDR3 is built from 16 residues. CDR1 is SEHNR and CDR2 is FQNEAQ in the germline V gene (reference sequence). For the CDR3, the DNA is TGTGCCAGCAGCTTAGGCTCCGGGGCTAATACCTATGGCTACACCTTC. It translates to CASSLGSGANTYGYTF.

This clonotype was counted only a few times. CDR3 in amino acids: CASSLLGDYEQYF. The CDR3 DNA reads TGCGCCAGCAGCTTGTTGGGGGACTACGAGCAGTACTTC. The chain uses TRBV5-1 and TRBJ2-7; D possibly matches TRBD1 or TRBD2 (5 bases each). This CDR3 is 13 amino acids long. From germline, CDR1 is SGHRS and CDR2 YFSETQ. V was shortened by 1 base and J by 3 bases, with 8 bases between the two germline ends.

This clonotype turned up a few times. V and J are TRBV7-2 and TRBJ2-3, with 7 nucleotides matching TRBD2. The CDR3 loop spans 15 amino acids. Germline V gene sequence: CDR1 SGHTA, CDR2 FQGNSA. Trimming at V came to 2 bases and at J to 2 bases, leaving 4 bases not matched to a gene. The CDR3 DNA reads TGTGCCAGCAGCTTACAAGCGGGGAACACAGATACGCAGTATTTT. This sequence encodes CASSLQAGNTDTQYF.

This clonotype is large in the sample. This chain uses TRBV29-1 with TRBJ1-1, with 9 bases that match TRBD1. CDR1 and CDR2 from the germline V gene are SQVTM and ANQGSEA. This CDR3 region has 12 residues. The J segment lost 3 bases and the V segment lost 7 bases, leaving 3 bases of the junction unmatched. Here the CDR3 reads CSGRQGDTEAFF. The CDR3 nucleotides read TGCAGCGGAAGACAGGGGGACACTGAAGCTTTCTTT.

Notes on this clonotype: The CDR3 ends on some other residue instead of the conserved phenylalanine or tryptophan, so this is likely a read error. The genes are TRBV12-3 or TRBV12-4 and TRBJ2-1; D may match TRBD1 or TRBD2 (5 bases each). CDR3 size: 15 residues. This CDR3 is CASSLGAGTHNEQFS. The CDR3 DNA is TGTGCCAGCAGCTTAGGGGCAGGGACGCACAATGAGCAGTTCTCC.

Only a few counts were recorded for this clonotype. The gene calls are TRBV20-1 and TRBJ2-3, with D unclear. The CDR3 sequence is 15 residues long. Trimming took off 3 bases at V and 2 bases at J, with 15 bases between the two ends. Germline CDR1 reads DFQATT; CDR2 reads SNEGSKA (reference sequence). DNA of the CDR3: TGCAGTGCTAGTCCTAGGGAACTATTCACAGATACGCAGTATTTT. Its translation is CSASPRELFTDTQYF.

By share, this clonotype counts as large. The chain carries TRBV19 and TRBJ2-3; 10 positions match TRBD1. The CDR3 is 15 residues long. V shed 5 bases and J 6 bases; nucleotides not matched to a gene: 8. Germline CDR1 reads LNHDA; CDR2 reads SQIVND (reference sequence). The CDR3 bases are TGTGCCAGTAGTTCCGACAGGGGGCGAGTGGATACGCAGTATTTT. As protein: CASSSDRGRVDTQYF.

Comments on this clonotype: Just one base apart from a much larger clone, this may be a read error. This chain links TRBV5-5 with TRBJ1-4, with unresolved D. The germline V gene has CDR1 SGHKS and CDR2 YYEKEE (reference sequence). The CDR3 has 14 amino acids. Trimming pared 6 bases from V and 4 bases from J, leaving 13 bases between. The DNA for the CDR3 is TGTGCCAGCATCCGCCCCGGACTTAATGAAAAACTGTTTTTT. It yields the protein CASIRPGLNEKLFF.